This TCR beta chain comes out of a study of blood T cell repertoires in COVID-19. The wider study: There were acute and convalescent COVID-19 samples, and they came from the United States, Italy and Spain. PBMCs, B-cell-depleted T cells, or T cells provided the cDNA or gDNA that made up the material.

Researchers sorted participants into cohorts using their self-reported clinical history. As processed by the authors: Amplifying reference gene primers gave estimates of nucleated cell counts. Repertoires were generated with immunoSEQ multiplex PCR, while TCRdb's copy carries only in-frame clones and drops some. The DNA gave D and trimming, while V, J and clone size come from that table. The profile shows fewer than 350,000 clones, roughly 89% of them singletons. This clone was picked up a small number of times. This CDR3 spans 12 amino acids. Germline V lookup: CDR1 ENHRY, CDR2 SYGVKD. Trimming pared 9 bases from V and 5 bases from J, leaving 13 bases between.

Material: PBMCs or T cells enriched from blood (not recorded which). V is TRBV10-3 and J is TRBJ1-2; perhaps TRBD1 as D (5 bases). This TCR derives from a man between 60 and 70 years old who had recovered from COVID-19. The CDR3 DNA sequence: TGTGCCATGGCCCCGGGGGAGTATGGCTACACCTTC. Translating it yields CAMAPGEYGYTF.